One sample yielded the 15 T cell receptor beta chains listed below, sequenced in a study of tumor-infiltrating lymphocytes in oesophageal squamous cell carcinoma. A single record per CDR3 protein comes from TCRdb applying MiXCR to the PCR reads. The data show more than 8,000 distinct CDR3 sequences, under 75% seen once. Material for sequencing was esophageal tumor tissue. All receptors derive from a female donor with esophageal squamous cell carcinoma.

A remark on this clonotype: It is likely a read error, because the conserved phenylalanine at the end of the CDR3 is missing. The limits of the CDR3 on the DNA are not certain, so only TCRdb's listed CDR3 is given. The chain couples TRBV6-6 to TRBJ2-5; the D call TRBD2 from the table was never checked on the DNA. The germline V gene has CDR1 MNHNY and CDR2 SVGAGI (reference sequence). The CDR3 extends over 21 residues, inclusive of both ends. CDR3: CASRGGGTRGGGSYNEQFFGA.

V gene TRBV28 combines with J gene TRBJ2-3, with unresolved D. The germline gives CDR1 MDHEN, CDR2 SYDVKM. CDR3 size: 13 residues. Trimming removed 8 bases at V and 3 bases at J, with 12 bases between. DNA of the CDR3: TGTGCCAGCCAGGAGTTCGGGACAGATACGCAGTATTTT. Encoded protein: CASQEFGTDTQYF.

This rearrangement joins TRBV7-2 to TRBJ2-5; no reliable D call. The germline V gene encodes CDR1 SGHTA and CDR2 FQGNSA. V lost 1 base, J lost 11 bases, and 14 bases lay in between. This CDR3 region has 13 residues. The chain's CDR3 is CASSLGALGEQYF. CDR3 bases: TGTGCCAGCAGCTTAGGTGCCCTTGGAGAGCAGTACTTC.

A few counts support this clonotype. The chain employs TRBV28 and TRBJ2-5; 11 positions match TRBD2. The J call may not be correct, given that the DNA end is closer to TRBJ2-1. The CDR3 length is 18 residues. From germline, CDR1 is MDHEN and CDR2 SYDVKM. CDR3 bases: TGTGCCAGCAGTTTCCCCGGGACTAGCGGATACTCCTACAATGAGCAGTTCTTC. Its translation: CASSFPGTSGYSYNEQFF.

This clonotype was observed many times. The gene calls are TRBV7-2 and TRBJ2-5, with D perhaps TRBD2 (5 bases). The assigned J gene may be wrong: the sequence end matches TRBJ2-7 better. Germline lookup yields CDR1 SGHTA and CDR2 FQGNSA. The CDR3 is made up of 15 amino acids. This CDR3 is CASSLGRERSYEQYF. The DNA of the CDR3 is TGTGCCAGCAGCTTAGGTCGGGAACGGTCCTACGAGCAGTACTTC.

The chain links TRBV12-3 or TRBV12-4 to TRBJ1-2; 7 nucleotides line up with TRBD1. The CDR3 runs to 13 residues. Trimming at V came to 3 bases and at J to 5 bases, leaving 3 bases not matched to a gene. CDR3 region: CASSLGRGYGYTF. The CDR3 DNA reads as TGTGCCAGCAGTTTGGGCAGGGGGTATGGCTACACCTTC.

This rearrangement joins TRBV7-3 to TRBJ2-1, with D unclear. With the DNA end fitting TRBJ2-7 better, the J assignment may be wrong. Germline V gene data show CDR1 as SGHTA and CDR2 as FQGTGA. The CDR3 spans 15 residues. The CDR3 is CASSLTSQGYNEQYF. The CDR3, as DNA: TGTGCCAGCAGCTTAACGTCTCAAGGCTACAATGAGCAGTACTTC.

The chain couples TRBV6-5 to TRBJ2-2; D is perhaps TRBD1 or TRBD2 (6 bases each). CDR3 length equals 14 residues. CDR1 MNHEY and CDR2 SVGAGI come from the germline V gene. Trimming took 4 bases from V and 7 from J, leaving 13 bases between them. Here the CDR3 reads CASSFDGGFGELFF. CDR3 DNA: TGTGCCAGCAGTTTCGACGGGGGCTTCGGGGAGCTGTTTTTT.

This clonotype came up a few times. The chain recombines TRBV7-6 with TRBJ2-2; D is undetermined. CDR1 and CDR2 (germline): SGHVS, FNYEAQ. This CDR3 has 13 residues. The V end was cut by 6 bases, the J end by 5 bases, with 10 bases between. The CDR3 DNA reads TGTGCCAGCAGTTCAGTTCGGACCGGGGAGCTGTTTTTT. Encoded protein: CASSSVRTGELFF.

This clonotype has ten or more counts. This chain links TRBV20-1 with TRBJ1-5; 10 bases line up with TRBD1. The length of the CDR3 is 13 residues. CDR1 is DFQATT, CDR2 SNEGSKA, per germline (reference sequence). V trimming: 3 bases; J trimming: 4 bases; junction bases outside the gene matches: 0. The CDR3 sequence is CSARGQGNQPQHF. CDR3 sequence (DNA): TGCAGTGCTAGGGGACAGGGGAATCAGCCCCAGCATTTT.

V usage is TRBV7-6 and J usage is TRBJ1-1, with 15 bases identical to TRBD2. The DNA matches TRBJ2-3 better at its end, which makes the J call doubtful. This CDR3 region has 16 residues. Germline V gives CDR1 SGHVS, CDR2 FNYEAQ. CDR3 nucleotides: TGTGCCAGCAGACCCGGACTAGCGGGAGGGTCCGATACGCAGTATTTT. This encodes CASRPGLAGGSDTQYF.

The rearrangement joins TRBV5-5 to TRBJ1-1, with 8 bases aligning to TRBD1. Unmatched junction bases numbered 4, after V lost 2 bases and J lost 4 bases. CDR3 length equals 14 residues. Per germline, CDR1 SGHKS and CDR2 YYEKEE (reference sequence). The CDR3 spells CASSLTGGSTEAFF. In DNA, the CDR3 is TGTGCCAGCAGCTTAACAGGGGGGAGCACTGAAGCTTTCTTT. Combining the CDR3 with reference TRBV5-5 and TRBJ1-1 gives the whole variable domain DAGVTQSPTHLIKTRGQQVTLRCSPISGHKSVSWYQQVLGQGPQFIFQYYEKEERGRGNFPDRFSARQFPNYSSELNVNALLLGDSALYLCASSLTGGSTEAFFGQGTRLTVV.

This clonotype was counted a few times. The V and J genes are TRBV5-1 and TRBJ1-5; TRBD1 might be the D (6 bases). V was pared by 4 bases and J by 4 bases, with 18 bases between. The CDR3 runs 16 residues. Germline lookup yields CDR1 SGHRS and CDR2 YFSETQ. This CDR3 is CASSPGLNRVNQPQHF. The CDR3 DNA is TGCGCCAGCAGCCCGGGCCTCAACAGGGTAAATCAGCCCCAGCATTTT.

J is TRBJ2-1 and V is TRBV7-3; tentatively, D is TRBD2 (6 bases). Germline V gene lookup returns CDR1 SGHTA and CDR2 FQGTGA. V shed 5 bases and J shed 9 bases, with 17 bases lying between them. The CDR3 is made up of 14 amino acids. The CDR3 loop is CASSPGLEGIEQFF. CDR3 coding DNA: TGTGCCAGCAGCCCCGGACTGGAGGGCATTGAGCAGTTCTTC.

Sample share makes this clonotype hyperexpanded. The chain is built from TRBV7-2 and TRBJ1-5; no clear D gene. V was pared by 2 bases and J by 2 bases, with 7 bases between. CDR3 length equals 14 residues. Germline V lookup: CDR1 SGHTA, CDR2 FQGNSA. The CDR3 loop reads CASSLLSGNQPQHF. In DNA form, the CDR3 reads TGTGCCAGCAGCTTATTATCTGGCAATCAGCCCCAGCATTTT. Full variable domain (outside the CDR3, taken from reference TRBV7-2 and TRBJ1-5): GAGVSQSPSNKVTEKGKDVELRCDPISGHTALYWYRQSLGQGLEFLIYFQGNSAPDKSGLPSDRFSAERTGGSVSTLTIQRTQQEDSAVYLCASSLLSGNQPQHFGDGTRLSIL.